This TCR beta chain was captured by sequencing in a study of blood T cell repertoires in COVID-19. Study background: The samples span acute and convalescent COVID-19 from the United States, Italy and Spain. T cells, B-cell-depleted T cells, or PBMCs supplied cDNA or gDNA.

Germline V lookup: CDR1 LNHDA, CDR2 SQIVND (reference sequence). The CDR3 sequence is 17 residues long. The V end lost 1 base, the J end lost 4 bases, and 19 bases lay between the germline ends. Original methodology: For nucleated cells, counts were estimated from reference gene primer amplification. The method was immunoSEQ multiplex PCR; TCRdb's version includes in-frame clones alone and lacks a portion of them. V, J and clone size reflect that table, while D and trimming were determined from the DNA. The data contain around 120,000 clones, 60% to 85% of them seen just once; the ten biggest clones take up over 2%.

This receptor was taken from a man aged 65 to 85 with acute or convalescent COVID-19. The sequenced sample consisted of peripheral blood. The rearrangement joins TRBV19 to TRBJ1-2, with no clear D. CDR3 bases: TGTGCCAGTAGTATAGCCTCAGGCGCCGCGAACTTCTATGGCTACACCTTC. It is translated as CASSIASGAANFYGYTF.